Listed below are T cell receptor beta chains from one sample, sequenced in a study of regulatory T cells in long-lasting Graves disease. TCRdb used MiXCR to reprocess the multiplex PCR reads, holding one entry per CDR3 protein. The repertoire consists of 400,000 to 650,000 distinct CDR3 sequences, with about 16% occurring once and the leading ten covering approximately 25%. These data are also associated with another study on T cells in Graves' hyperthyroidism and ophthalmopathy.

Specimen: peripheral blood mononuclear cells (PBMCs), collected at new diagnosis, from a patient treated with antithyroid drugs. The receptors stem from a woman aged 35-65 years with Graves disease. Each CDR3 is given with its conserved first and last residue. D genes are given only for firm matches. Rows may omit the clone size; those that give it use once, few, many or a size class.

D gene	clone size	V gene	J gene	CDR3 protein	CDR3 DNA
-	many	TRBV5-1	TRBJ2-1	CASSFRVDRPYNEQFF	TGCGCCAGCAGCTTTCGGGTTGATCGACCTTACAATGAGCAGTTCTTC
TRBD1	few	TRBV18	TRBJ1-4	CASSPQDRESEKLFF	TGTGCCAGCTCACCCCAGGACAGGGAATCCGAAAAACTGTTTTTT
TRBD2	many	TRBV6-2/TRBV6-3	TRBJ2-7	CASSRGASGGPTYEQYF	TGTGCCAGCAGCCGGGGTGCGAGCGGGGGCCCCACCTACGAGCAGTACTTC
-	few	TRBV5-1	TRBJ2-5	CASSVYRELRETQYF	TGCGCCAGCAGCGTATACAGGGAACTACGAGAGACCCAGTACTTC
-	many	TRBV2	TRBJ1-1	CASRKGQSNTEAFF	TGTGCCAGCAGGAAAGGACAGAGCAACACTGAAGCTTTCTTT
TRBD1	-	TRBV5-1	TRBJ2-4	CASRWAPGGENIQYF	TGCGCCAGCAGGTGGGCCCCAGGGGGCGAAAACATTCAGTACTTC
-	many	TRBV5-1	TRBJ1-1	CASSLDVGITEAFF	TGCGCCAGCAGCTTGGACGTAGGGATCACTGAAGCTTTCTTT
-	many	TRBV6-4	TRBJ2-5	CASSEGRLATQYF	TGTGCCAGCAGTGAAGGGAGGCTGGCGACCCAGTACTTC
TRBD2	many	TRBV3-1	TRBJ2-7	CASSPLFDGGGENEQYF	TGTGCCAGCAGCCCCCTGTTTGATGGCGGGGGTGAAAACGAGCAGTACTTC
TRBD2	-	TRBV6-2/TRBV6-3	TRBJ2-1	CASRGLASYNEQFF	TGTGCCAGCAGGGGACTAGCGTCCTACAATGAGCAGTTCTTC
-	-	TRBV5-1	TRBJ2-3	CAGSRAGAGGTDTQYF	TGCGCCGGCAGCCGGGCGGGGGCCGGGGGCACAGATACGCAGTATTTT
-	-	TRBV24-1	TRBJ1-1	CATSALARFPEAFF	TGTGCCACCAGTGCCCTAGCCCGGTTCCCTGAAGCTTTCTTT
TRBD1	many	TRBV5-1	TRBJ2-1	CASSRDRGNEQFF	TGCGCCAGCAGCCGGGACAGGGGAAATGAGCAGTTCTTC
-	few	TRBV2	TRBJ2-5	CASSAMGTEKQETQYF	TGTGCCAGCAGTGCCATGGGTACGGAAAAACAAGAGACCCAGTACTTC
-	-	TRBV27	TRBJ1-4	CASSPTGFNEKLFF	TGTGCCAGCAGCCCTACAGGGTTTAATGAAAAACTGTTTTTT
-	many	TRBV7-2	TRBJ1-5	CASSLVSGENQPQHF	TGTGCCAGCAGCTTAGTATCAGGGGAAAACCAGCCCCAGCATTTT
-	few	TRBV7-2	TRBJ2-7	CASAPALGGYEQYF	TGTGCCAGCGCGCCAGCCTTAGGGGGCTACGAGCAGTACTTC
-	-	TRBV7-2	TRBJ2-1	CASSFRGGGGNNEQFF	TGTGCCAGCAGCTTTCGAGGGGGCGGCGGGAACAATGAGCAGTTCTTC
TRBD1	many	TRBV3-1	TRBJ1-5	CASSQGPGTDSNQPQHF	TGTGCCAGCAGCCAGGGACCCGGGACAGACTCAAATCAGCCCCAGCATTTT
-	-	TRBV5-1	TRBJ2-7	CASSLMRGSGEQYF	TGCGCCAGCAGCTTGATGCGGGGAAGTGGCGAGCAGTACTTC
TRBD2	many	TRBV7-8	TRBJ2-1	CASSLGGLATEQFF	TGTGCCAGCAGCTTAGGAGGACTAGCGACTGAGCAGTTCTTC
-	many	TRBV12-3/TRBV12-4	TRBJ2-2	CASLFGQNTGELFF	TGTGCCAGCCTCTTCGGGCAGAACACCGGGGAGCTGTTTTTT
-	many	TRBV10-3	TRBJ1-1	CAISDSQRNTEAFF	TGTGCCATCAGTGATTCCCAACGCAACACTGAAGCTTTCTTT
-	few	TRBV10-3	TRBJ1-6	CAISESRTGDSPLHF	TGTGCCATCAGTGAGTCACGGACTGGGGATTCACCCCTCCACTTT
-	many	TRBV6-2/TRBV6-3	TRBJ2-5	CASSESETQYF	TGTGCCAGCAGTGAATCAGAGACCCAGTACTTC
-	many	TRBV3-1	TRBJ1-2	CASSPEPRGGYTF	TGTGCCAGCAGCCCGGAGCCGAGGGGGGGCTACACCTTC
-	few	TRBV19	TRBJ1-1	CASSIRGRTEAFF	TGTGCCAGTAGTATTAGGGGTAGGACTGAAGCTTTCTTT
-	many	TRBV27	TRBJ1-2	CASTMNLLGGYTF	TGTGCCAGCACTATGAACCTATTGGGGGGCTACACCTTC
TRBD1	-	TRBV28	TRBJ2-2	CASSLGLTGTGELFF	TGTGCCAGCAGTTTAGGGCTGACAGGGACCGGGGAGCTGTTTTTT
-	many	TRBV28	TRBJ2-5	CASRSLDREGVETQYF	TGTGCCAGCAGATCCCTCGACAGGGAGGGTGTAGAGACCCAGTACTTC
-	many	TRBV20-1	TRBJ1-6	CSARLGTLNSPLHF	TGCAGTGCTAGGCTGGGGACCTTAAATTCACCCCTCCACTTT
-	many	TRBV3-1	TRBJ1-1	CASSPGDLGAFF	TGTGCCAGCAGTCCAGGGGATCTAGGAGCTTTCTTT
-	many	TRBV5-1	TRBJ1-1	CASRTASNTEAFF	TGTGCCAGCCGGACAGCATCGAACACTGAAGCTTTCTTT
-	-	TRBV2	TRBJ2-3	CAGAGGGSSDTQYF	TGTGCCGGAGCTGGGGGCGGGAGTTCAGATACGCAGTATTTT
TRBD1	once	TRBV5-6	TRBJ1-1	CASIIQGASLEAFF	TGTGCCAGCATCATACAGGGGGCGTCCCTCGAAGCTTTCTTT
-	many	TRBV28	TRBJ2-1	CASSFFQGRNEQFF	TGTGCCAGCAGTTTTTTCCAGGGCAGGAATGAGCAGTTCTTC
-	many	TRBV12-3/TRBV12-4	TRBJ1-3	CASSLVEYSGNTIYF	TGTGCCAGCAGTTTAGTCGAATACTCTGGAAACACCATATATTTT
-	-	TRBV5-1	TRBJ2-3	CASSLGPPITDTQYF	TGCGCCAGCAGCTTGGGACCCCCAATAACAGATACGCAGTATTTT
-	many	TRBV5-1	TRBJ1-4	CASSLEFTATNEKLFF	TGCGCCAGCAGCTTGGAATTCACGGCAACTAATGAAAAACTGTTTTTT
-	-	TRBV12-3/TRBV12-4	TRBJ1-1	CASSRRDEGSKAFF	TGTGCCAGCAGCCGCCGCGACGAGGGGTCGAAAGCTTTCTTT